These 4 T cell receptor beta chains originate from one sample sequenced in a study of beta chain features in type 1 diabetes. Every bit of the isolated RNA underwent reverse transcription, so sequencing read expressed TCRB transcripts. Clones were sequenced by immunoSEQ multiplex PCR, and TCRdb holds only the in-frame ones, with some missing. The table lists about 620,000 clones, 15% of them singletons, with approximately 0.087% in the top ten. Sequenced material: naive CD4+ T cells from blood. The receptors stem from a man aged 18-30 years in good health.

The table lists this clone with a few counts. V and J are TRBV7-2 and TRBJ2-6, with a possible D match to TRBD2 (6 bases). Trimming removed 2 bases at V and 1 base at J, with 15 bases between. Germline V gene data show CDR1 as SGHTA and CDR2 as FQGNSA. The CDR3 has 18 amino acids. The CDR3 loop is CASSLSYRDSSGANVLTF. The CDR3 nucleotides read TGTGCCAGCAGCTTAAGTTACCGGGACTCGTCTGGGGCCAACGTCCTGACTTTC.

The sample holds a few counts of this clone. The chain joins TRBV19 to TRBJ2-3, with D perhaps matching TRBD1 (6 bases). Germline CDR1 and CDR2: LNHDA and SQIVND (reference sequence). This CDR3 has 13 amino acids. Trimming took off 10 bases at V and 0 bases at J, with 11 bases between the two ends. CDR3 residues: CAIRGLSTDTQYF. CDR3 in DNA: TGTGCCATCAGGGGCCTTAGCACAGATACGCAGTATTTT.

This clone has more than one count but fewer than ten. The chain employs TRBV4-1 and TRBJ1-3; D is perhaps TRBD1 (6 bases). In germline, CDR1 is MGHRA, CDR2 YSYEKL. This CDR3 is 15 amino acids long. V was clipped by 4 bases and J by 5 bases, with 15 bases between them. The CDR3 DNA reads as TGCGCCAGCAGCCTCTCCGGGACATATCGAAACACCATATATTTT. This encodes CASSLSGTYRNTIYF.

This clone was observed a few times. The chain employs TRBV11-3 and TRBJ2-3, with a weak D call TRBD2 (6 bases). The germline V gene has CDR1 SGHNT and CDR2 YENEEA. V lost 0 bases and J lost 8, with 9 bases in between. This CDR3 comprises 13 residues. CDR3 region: CASSLDWRGTQYF. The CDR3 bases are TGTGCCAGCAGCTTAGATTGGCGGGGTACGCAGTATTTT.